This entry lists 8 T cell receptor beta chains sequenced from one sample in a study of beta chain features in type 1 diabetes. Reverse transcription of all isolated RNA meant that expressed TCRB transcripts were sequenced. Clones were sequenced by immunoSEQ multiplex PCR, and TCRdb holds only the in-frame ones, with some missing. This sample yields 240,000 or so clones, of which around 68% are seen a single time; about 0.051% belongs to the top ten. The specimen sequenced was naive CD4+ T cells from blood. The receptors originated from a man under 40 in good health.

This sequence joins TRBV30 and TRBJ2-5, with a possible D match to TRBD1 (5 bases). V was trimmed by 1 base and J by 10 bases, leaving 16 bases between them. This CDR3 is built from 13 residues. CDR1 is GTSNPN and CDR2 is SVGIG in the germline V gene (reference sequence). CDR3 sequence (DNA): TGTGCCTGGAGTGCTGACCTGGAAGGGGACCAGTACTTC. It translates to CAWSADLEGDQYF.

In DNA, the CDR3 is TGTGCCAGCAGCGTAGCTCCGGGGTACGAGCAGTACTTC. Translation gives CASSVAPGYEQYF. The rearrangement joins TRBV9 to TRBJ2-7, with D tentatively TRBD2 (5 bases). The V and J ends lost 0 bases and 4 bases respectively, with 8 bases between them. The CDR3 totals 13 residues. Germline CDR1 and CDR2: SGDLS and YYNGEE.

The CDR3 nucleotides read TGTGCCAGCAGGTCCTACACAGATACGCAGTATTTT. Amino acid sequence: CASRSYTDTQYF. The chain combines TRBV2 with TRBJ2-3, with no clear D. The CDR3 loop spans 12 amino acids. V dropped 6 bases and J dropped 2 bases, with 6 bases sitting between them. CDR1 and CDR2 (germline): SNHLY, FYNNEI.

The sample holds one count of this clone. The chain has TRBV9 and TRBJ2-2; D not resolved. The CDR3 spans 12 residues. The V gene's germline CDR1 is SGDLS and CDR2 YYNGEE. V was cut by 3 bases and J by 4 bases, with 4 bases left in between. The CDR3 sequence is CASSASTGELFF. The CDR3 DNA reads TGTGCCAGCAGCGCGAGCACCGGGGAGCTGTTTTTT.

On this clone itself: The junction does not match germline at one end; this may be a read error. This chain connects TRBV4-3 to TRBJ2-1; possible D gene TRBD2, 6 bases. The CDR3 loop spans 16 amino acids. The germline V gene encodes CDR1 LGHNA and CDR2 YSLEER. This CDR3 reads CASSQDGTSSNNEQFF. CDR3 in DNA: TGCGCCAGCAGCCAAGATGGAACTAGCTCCAACAATGAGCAGTTCTTC.

V usage is TRBV14 and J usage is TRBJ1-2; D is undetermined. The ends were cut back, 2 bases at V and 8 bases at J, with 9 bases in the middle. The CDR3 spans 12 residues. The germline CDR1 and CDR2 sequences are SGHDN and FVKESK. The CDR3: CASSQSAGGYTF. The CDR3 region has the DNA TGTGCCAGCAGCCAATCCGCCGGCGGCTACACCTTC.

DNA of the CDR3: TGTGCCTGGAAGCTCAGTGGAAACACCATATATTTT. Translated, it gives CAWKLSGNTIYF. The V gene is TRBV30, the J gene TRBJ1-3; D remains ambiguous. Germline CDR1 is GTSNPN and CDR2 is SVGIG (reference sequence). CDR3 size: 12 residues. The V gene lost 4 bases and the J gene lost 3 bases, with 7 bases spanning the gap.

This clone has just one count. This chain connects TRBV9 to TRBJ2-3; no clear D gene. Trimming took 3 bases from V and 4 from J, leaving 18 bases between them. This CDR3 contains 16 residues. Germline V gene sequence: CDR1 SGDLS, CDR2 YYNGEE. For the CDR3, the DNA is TGTGCCAGCAGCGAACGGGCCTCGATAAGGTCAGATACGCAGTATTTT. Its translation is CASSERASIRSDTQYF. The full variable domain, in which reference TRBV9 and TRBJ2-3 provide the parts outside the CDR3, is DSGVTQTPKHLITATGQRVTLRCSPRSGDLSVYWYQQSLDQGLQFLIQYYNGEERAKGNILERFSAQQFPDLHSELNLSSLELGDSALYFCASSERASIRSDTQYFGPGTRLTVL.